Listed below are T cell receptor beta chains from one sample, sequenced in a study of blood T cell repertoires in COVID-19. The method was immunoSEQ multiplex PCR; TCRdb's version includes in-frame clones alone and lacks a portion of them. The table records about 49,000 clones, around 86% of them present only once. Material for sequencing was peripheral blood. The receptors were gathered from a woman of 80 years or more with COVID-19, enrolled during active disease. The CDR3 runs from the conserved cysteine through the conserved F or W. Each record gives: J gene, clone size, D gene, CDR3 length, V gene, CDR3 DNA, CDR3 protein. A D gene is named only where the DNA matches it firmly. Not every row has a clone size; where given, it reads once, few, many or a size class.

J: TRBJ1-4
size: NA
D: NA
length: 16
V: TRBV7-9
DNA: TGTGCCAGCAGCTACAGGGTCCGCTCAACTAATGAAAAACTGTTTTTT
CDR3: CASSYRVRSTNEKLFF

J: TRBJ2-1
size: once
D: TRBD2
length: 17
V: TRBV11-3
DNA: TGTGCCAGCAGCTTGTCCCCTAGCGGCCTCTCCTACAATGAGCAGTTCTTC
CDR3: CASSLSPSGLSYNEQFF

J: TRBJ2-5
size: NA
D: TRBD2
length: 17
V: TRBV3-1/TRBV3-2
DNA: TGTGCCAGCAGCCGGGGACTAGCACCTGATTCGGGAGAGACCCAGTACTTC
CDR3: CASSRGLAPDSGETQYF

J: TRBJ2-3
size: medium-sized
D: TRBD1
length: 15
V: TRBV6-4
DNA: TGTGCCAGCAGTGATGGGACAGGGGGGACAGATACGCAGTATTTT
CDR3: CASSDGTGGTDTQYF

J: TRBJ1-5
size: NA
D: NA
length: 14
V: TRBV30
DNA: TGTGCCTGGTCAAGGGGTTCGGGCAATCAGCCCCAGCATTTT
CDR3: CAWSRGSGNQPQHF

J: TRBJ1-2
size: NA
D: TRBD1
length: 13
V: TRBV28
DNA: TGTGCCAGCAGCCCGTCGGGACAGGGGCGTTACACCTTC
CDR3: CASSPSGQGRYTF

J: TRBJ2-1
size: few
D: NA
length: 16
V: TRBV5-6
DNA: TGTGCCAGCAGCTTCTATGCGCTGAGCTCCTACAATGAGCAGTTCTTC
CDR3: CASSFYALSSYNEQFF

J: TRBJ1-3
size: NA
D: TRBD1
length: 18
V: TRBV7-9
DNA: TGTGCCAGCAGCTCAACGACTCGAGGACAGGAGAGAGGAAACACCATATATTTT
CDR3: CASSSTTRGQERGNTIYF

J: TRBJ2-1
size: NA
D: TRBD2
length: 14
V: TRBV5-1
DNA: TGCGCCAGCAGCCCCACCCTAGCGGGGAATGAGCAGTTCTTC
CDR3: CASSPTLAGNEQFF

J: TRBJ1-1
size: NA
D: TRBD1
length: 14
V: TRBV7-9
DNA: TGTGCCAGCAGCTTGACAGGGGGTGCCACTGAAGCTTTCTTT
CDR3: CASSLTGGATEAFF

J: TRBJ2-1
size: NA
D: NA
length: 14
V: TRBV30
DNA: TGTGCCTGGAGTAGGGGGAGCTCCTACAATGAGCAGTTCTTC
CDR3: CAWSRGSSYNEQFF

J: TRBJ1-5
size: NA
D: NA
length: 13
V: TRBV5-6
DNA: TGTGCCAGCAGCTTGGCTCCCGATCAGCCCCAGCATTTT
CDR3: CASSLAPDQPQHF

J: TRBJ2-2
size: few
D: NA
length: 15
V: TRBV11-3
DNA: TGTGCCAGCAGCCCGGACTATCCGAACACCGGGGAGCTGTTTTTT
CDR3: CASSPDYPNTGELFF

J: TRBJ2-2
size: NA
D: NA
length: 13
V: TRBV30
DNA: TGTGCCTGGAGTAGCGGAGGTTCCGGCCTGCTGTTTTTT
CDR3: CAWSSGGSGLLFF

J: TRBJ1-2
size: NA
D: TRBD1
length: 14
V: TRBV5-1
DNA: TGCGCCAGCAGCGCCGCCGGGACAGGGTATGGCTACACCTTC
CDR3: CASSAAGTGYGYTF

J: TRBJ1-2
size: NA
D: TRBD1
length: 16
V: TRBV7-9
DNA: TGTGCCAGCAGCTTAGGGGGGACAGCTTCTAACTATGGCTACACCTTC
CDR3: CASSLGGTASNYGYTF

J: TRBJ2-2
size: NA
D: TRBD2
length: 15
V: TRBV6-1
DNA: TGTGCCAGCACCTCTGGGACTAGCGGCACCGGGGAGCTGTTTTTT
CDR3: CASTSGTSGTGELFF

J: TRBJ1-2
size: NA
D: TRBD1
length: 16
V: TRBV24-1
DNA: TGTGCCACCAGTGATTTCGCCGGGGGACAGGGGTATGGCTACACCTTC
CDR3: CATSDFAGGQGYGYTF

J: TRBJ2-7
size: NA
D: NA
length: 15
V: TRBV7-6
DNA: TGTGCCAGCAGCTTAGCGCCGCTAGCGTTGTACGAGCAGTACTTC
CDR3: CASSLAPLALYEQYF

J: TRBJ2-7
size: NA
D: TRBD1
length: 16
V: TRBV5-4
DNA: TGTGCCAGCAGCCCCACCCCGGGACAGGGGTTGAGCGAGCAGTACTTC
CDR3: CASSPTPGQGLSEQYF

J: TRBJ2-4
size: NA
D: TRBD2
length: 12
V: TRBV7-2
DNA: TGTGCCAGCAGCTCCCCTAGCGGTAATCCGTACTTC
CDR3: CASSSPSGNPYF

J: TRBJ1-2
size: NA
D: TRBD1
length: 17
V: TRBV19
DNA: TGTGCCAGTATCGGACGGTCGACAGGGGATATTGGCTATGGCTACACCTTC
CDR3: CASIGRSTGDIGYGYTF

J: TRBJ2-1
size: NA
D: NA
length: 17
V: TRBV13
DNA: TGTGCCAGCAGCTTAGAGACCGGGATGAGCTCCTACAATGAGCAGTTCTTC
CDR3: CASSLETGMSSYNEQFF

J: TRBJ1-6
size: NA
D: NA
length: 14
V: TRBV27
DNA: TGTGCCAGCAGTAGCCAAGAGTCATTCTCACCCCTCCACTTT
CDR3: CASSSQESFSPLHF

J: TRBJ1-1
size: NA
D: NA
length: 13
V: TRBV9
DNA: TGTGCCAGCAGCGTACTACTGAACACTGAAGCTTTCTTT
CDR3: CASSVLLNTEAFF

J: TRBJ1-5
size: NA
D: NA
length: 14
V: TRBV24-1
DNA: TGTGCCACCAGTTGGGGAGGGTGGAATCAGCCCCAGCATTTT
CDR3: CATSWGGWNQPQHF

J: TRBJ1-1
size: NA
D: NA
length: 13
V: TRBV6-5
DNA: TGTGCCAGCGGGGACATACGCTGGTCTGAAGCTTTCTTT
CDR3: CASGDIRWSEAFF

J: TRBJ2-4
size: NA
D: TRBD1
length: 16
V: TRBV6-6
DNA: TGTGCCAGCAGGGGACAGGGAGAGGCGGCCAAAAACATTCAGTACTTC
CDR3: CASRGQGEAAKNIQYF

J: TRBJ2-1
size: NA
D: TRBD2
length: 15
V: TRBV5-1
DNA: TGCGCCAGCAGCTTGGTTCTAGCGGGAGGGGCTAAGCAGTTCTTC
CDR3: CASSLVLAGGAKQFF